Each of the 20 T cell receptor beta chains below was sequenced from the same sample in a study of CD8+ T cells in alopecia areata. Sequencing relied on a cDNA template that was reverse transcribed from extracted RNA. TCRdb's table, derived via immunoSEQ multiplex PCR, lists solely in-frame clones and lacks some. Of about 200,000 clones listed, about 56% were seen once; the top ten hold approximately 4.9%. Sequenced sample: CD8+ T cells sorted from blood. The origin of the receptors is a human donor in good health.

V gene TRBV27 combines with J gene TRBJ2-7, with D maybe TRBD2 (5 bases). Germline V gene sequence: CDR1 MNHEY, CDR2 SMNVEV (reference sequence). V shed 8 bases and J shed 2 bases, with 13 bases lying between them. The CDR3 runs to 13 residues. CDR3: CASGWTAAYEQYF. The CDR3 DNA follows: TGTGCCAGCGGATGGACTGCCGCCTACGAGCAGTACTTC.

This chain joins TRBV13 and TRBJ2-7; 8 nucleotides agree with TRBD2. V lost 5 bases, J lost 3 bases, and 9 bases stayed unmatched. The CDR3 has 15 residues. From germline, CDR1 is PRHDT and CDR2 FYEKMQ (reference sequence). DNA for the CDR3: TGTGCCAGCAGCCACCGACGGAGCGGGGGCTACGAGCAGTACTTC. As protein: CASSHRRSGGYEQYF.

This clone was found a few times. V and J are TRBV5-4 and TRBJ2-7; 10 bases map to TRBD1. The CDR3 runs to 15 residues. V lost 1 base to trimming and J lost 6 bases; unmatched junction nucleotides: 7. Germline V CDR1 and CDR2: SGHNT, YYREEE (reference sequence). The chain's CDR3 is CASSLSGTGASEQYF. CDR3 in DNA: TGTGCCAGCAGCTTGTCCGGGACAGGGGCTTCCGAGCAGTACTTC.

The chain uses TRBV6-1 and TRBJ2-7; TRBD1 matches 7 bases. The CDR3 loop spans 15 amino acids. V trimming: 5 bases; J trimming: 2 bases; junction bases outside the gene matches: 9. In germline, CDR1 is MNHNS, CDR2 SASEGT. This CDR3 is CASSTRQGSPYEQYF. Written as DNA, the CDR3 is TGTGCCAGCAGTACGAGACAGGGCTCCCCCTACGAGCAGTACTTC.

The chain couples TRBV11-2 to TRBJ2-1; D is unclear. Germline V gives CDR1 SGHAT, CDR2 FQNNGV. Trimming took off 6 bases at V and 9 bases at J, with 15 bases between the two ends. There are 13 residues in the CDR3. CDR3: CASSQNIVPEQFF. As DNA, the CDR3 is TGTGCCAGCAGTCAAAACATAGTACCTGAGCAGTTCTTC.

This sequence joins TRBV29-1 and TRBJ2-1, with D hard to call. The germline V gene has CDR1 SQVTM and CDR2 ANQGSEA. V lost 0 bases and J lost 3, with 9 bases in between. The CDR3 is 14 amino acids. DNA for the CDR3: TGCAGCGTTGAAGAAGGGCGGATCTACAATGAGCAGTTCTTC. It translates to CSVEEGRIYNEQFF.

The chain joins TRBV29-1 to TRBJ2-1; D unclear. Germline CDR1 is SQVTM and CDR2 is ANQGSEA. This CDR3 region has 13 residues. V gave up 3 bases and J gave up 0 bases, with 6 bases separating them. CDR3 nucleotides: TGCAGCGTTGACCTTAGCTCCTACAATGAGCAGTTCTTC. Its protein product is CSVDLSSYNEQFF.

This chain connects TRBV23-1 to TRBJ2-1; TRBD2 aligns across 10 bases. TRBV23-1 is an ORF, and what it does is uncertain. V was clipped by 5 bases and J by 7 bases; unmatched bases: 5. This CDR3 region has 14 residues. CDR3 loop: CASSEAGGYNEQFF. The DNA of the CDR3 is TGCGCCAGCAGTGAAGCGGGGGGGTATAATGAGCAGTTCTTC.

The J gene is TRBJ2-7, the V gene TRBV5-1, with no clear D. The CDR3 has 10 residues. Trimming removed 3 bases at V and 2 bases at J, with 0 bases between. Germline CDR1 reads SGHRS; CDR2 reads YFSETQ. This CDR3 reads CASSSYEQYF. CDR3 nucleotides: TGCGCCAGCAGCTCCTACGAGCAGTACTTC.

The V gene is TRBV6-5, the J gene TRBJ1-1, with D unclear. The germline CDR1 and CDR2 sequences are MNHEY and SVGAGI. The CDR3 length is 14 residues. Deletions cut 5 bases from V and 1 base from J, with 11 bases between. The CDR3 coding sequence is TGTGCCAGCAGTCTCTCTGACTGGAACACTGAAGCTTTCTTT. Protein product: CASSLSDWNTEAFF.

V usage is TRBV6-5 and J usage is TRBJ2-2, with 7 bases fitting TRBD2. V shed 2 bases, J shed 3 bases, and the junction held 3 bases outside the gene matches. The CDR3 is 15 residues long. Germline CDR1 reads MNHEY; CDR2 reads SVGAGI. The CDR3 protein is CASSYPSGDTGELFF. The CDR3 DNA sequence: TGTGCCAGCAGTTACCCGAGCGGGGACACCGGGGAGCTGTTTTTT.

The J gene is TRBJ1-6, the V gene TRBV6-4; possible D gene TRBD1, 6 bases. Trimming took 9 bases from V and 8 from J, leaving 23 bases between them. Germline CDR1 MRHNA, CDR2 SNTAGT. CDR3 length: 16 amino acids. CDR3 region: CASTTMGQDEDSPLHF. CDR3 DNA: TGTGCCAGTACCACGATGGGACAAGATGAGGATTCACCCCTCCACTTT.

This clone has a count of ten or more. The chain uses TRBV10-3 and TRBJ2-2; D uncertain. V was trimmed by 2 bases and J by 6 bases, leaving 10 bases between them. The CDR3 is 14 amino acids. CDR1 ENHRY and CDR2 SYGVKD come from the germline V gene. The CDR3: CAISEGSGPGELFF. DNA of the CDR3: TGTGCCATCAGTGAGGGGTCCGGGCCCGGGGAGCTGTTTTTT.

This clone was observed a few times. V gene TRBV29-1 combines with J gene TRBJ1-2; TRBD1 is a possible D gene (6 bases). The CDR3 is made up of 11 amino acids. CDR1 is SQVTM, CDR2 ANQGSEA, per germline. With 6 bases removed from V and 7 bases from J, the gap between germline ends came to 12 bases. The CDR3 DNA reads TGCAGCGTCGTACAGGGAGGTGGCTACACCTTC. Its protein is CSVVQGGGYTF.

In this sample, this clone turned up a few times. The V and J genes are TRBV5-5 and TRBJ1-4; D might be TRBD1 (6 bases). The CDR3 covers 13 residues. Trimming pared 5 bases from V and 7 bases from J, leaving 12 bases between. Germline assignment: CDR1 SGHKS and CDR2 YYEKEE (reference sequence). The chain's CDR3 is CASSFTGSEKLFF. CDR3 coding DNA: TGTGCCAGCAGTTTCACAGGGTCTGAAAAACTGTTTTTT.

The CDR3 spells CASSRTGIYEQYF. CDR3 sequence (DNA): TGTGCCAGCTCGAGGACAGGAATCTACGAGCAGTACTTC. V and J are TRBV14 and TRBJ2-7, with 7 positions matching TRBD1. The CDR3 has 13 amino acids. V was pared by 8 bases and J by 3 bases, with 7 bases of the junction left unmatched. Germline-derived CDR1 and CDR2 are SGHDN and FVKESK.

The DNA for the CDR3 is TGTGCCAGCAGTTCCATGACATCCCAAGAGACCCAGTACTTC. Residues: CASSSMTSQETQYF. The chain joins TRBV6-5 to TRBJ2-5; D call uncertain. The V gene lost 4 bases and the J gene lost 1 base, with 10 bases spanning the gap. This CDR3 is built from 14 residues. Germline V gene sequence: CDR1 MNHEY, CDR2 SVGAGI.

The chain carries TRBV5-1 and TRBJ2-3, with TRBD1 identical over 7 bases. Germline-derived CDR1 and CDR2 are SGHRS and YFSETQ. V shed 4 bases and J 1 base; nucleotides not matched to a gene: 12. The CDR3 has 17 amino acids. For the CDR3, the DNA is TGCGCCAGCAGCCGAGGGACAGACTGGGAAGGCACAGATACGCAGTATTTT. It is translated as CASSRGTDWEGTDTQYF.

Comment on this clone: In the same sample, other DNA sequences code for this CDR3. This chain links TRBV5-1 with TRBJ1-1, with a weak D call TRBD1 (5 bases). CDR3 length: 13 amino acids. The V end was cut by 4 bases, the J end by 6 bases, with 13 bases between. Germline V lookup: CDR1 SGHRS, CDR2 YFSETQ. CDR3 region: CASSLRGGAEAFF. The CDR3 coding sequence is TGCGCCAGCAGCCTCCGTGGAGGGGCTGAAGCTTTCTTT.

The chain is built from TRBV9 and TRBJ2-7; D gene uncertain. The germline V gene encodes CDR1 SGDLS and CDR2 YYNGEE. Trimming cost V 7 bases and J 4 bases, with 9 bases left between them. The CDR3 is made up of 11 amino acids. The CDR3: CASGTAYEQYF. In DNA, the CDR3 is TGTGCCAGCGGCACAGCTTACGAGCAGTACTTC.